These 25 T cell receptor beta chains were all obtained from the same sample, sequenced in a study of CD8 T cells in Susac syndrome (dated 2019 in TCRdb). To prepare the library, the immunoSEQ multiplex PCR assay was applied. RNA was extracted with the RNeasy kit and roughly 0.45 to 1 ug was reverse transcribed using random hexamers. The raw public data were reprocessed by TCRdb itself: fastp quality trimming at Q25, MiXCR clonotype calling, in-frame beta chains only. For every CDR3 protein sequence, its rows merge into one entry that carries the most common genes and DNA. This sample gives about 240,000 distinct CDR3 sequences in total; less than 96% of them show up just once. Approximately 0.094% of the sample is held by the ten biggest clonotypes. Sequencing was performed on CD4+ T cells from PBMCs. The origin of the receptors is a human donor with Susac syndrome.

The chain recombines TRBV12-3 or TRBV12-4 with TRBJ2-1; D uncertain. This CDR3 spans 11 amino acids. Trimming shortened V by 9 bases and J by 7 bases, and 10 bases separated the two germline ends. The CDR3 reads CASPGRNEQFF. In DNA, the CDR3 is TGTGCCAGTCCAGGAAGGAATGAGCAGTTCTTC.

The chain has TRBV29-1 and TRBJ2-5; 7 nucleotides align to TRBD2. The ends lost 2 bases at V and 4 bases at J; junction bases unmatched: 4. CDR1 and CDR2 (germline): SQVTM, ANQGSEA. The CDR3 covers 13 residues. The CDR3 sequence is CSVESAGRETQYF. The CDR3, as DNA: TGCAGCGTTGAATCAGCGGGACGAGAGACCCAGTACTTC. Complete variable domain (other parts from reference TRBV29-1 and TRBJ2-5): SAVISQKPSRDICQRGTSLTIQCQVDSQVTMMFWYRQQPGQSLTLIATANQGSEATYESGFVIDKFPISRPNLTFSTLTVSNMSPEDSSIYLCSVESAGRETQYFGPGTRLLVL.

The genes are TRBV6-5 and TRBJ2-7, with D tentatively TRBD1 or TRBD2 (5 bases each). The CDR3 extends over 13 amino acids. The ends were cut back, 2 bases at V and 3 bases at J, with 8 bases in the middle. Germline V CDR1 and CDR2: MNHEY, SVGAGI. CDR3 region: CASSYGAGYEQYF. The CDR3 DNA is TGTGCCAGCAGTTACGGGGCGGGCTACGAGCAGTACTTC.

The chain combines TRBV20-1 with TRBJ2-2; no clear D. This CDR3 contains 12 residues. Looked up from germline, CDR1 is DFQATT and CDR2 is SNEGSKA (reference sequence). With 2 bases removed from V and 5 bases from J, the gap between germline ends came to 6 bases. CDR3 residues: CSARTSTGELFF. The CDR3 coding sequence is TGCAGTGCTAGAACGAGTACCGGGGAGCTGTTTTTT.

The chain links TRBV7-9 to TRBJ1-5, with a tentative D call TRBD1 (5 bases). V was pared by 1 base and J by 0 bases, with 13 bases between. CDR1 and CDR2 from the germline V gene are SEHNR and FQNEAQ (reference sequence). This CDR3 has 17 residues. The CDR3 DNA reads as TGTGCCAGCAGCTTAGGTCCCCAGGGATATAGCAATCAGCCCCAGCATTTT. It encodes CASSLGPQGYSNQPQHF.

CDR3 sequence (DNA): TGTGCCACCAGCAGAGATCAGAAAGAGACCCAGTACTTC. The encoded protein is CATSRDQKETQYF. The rearrangement links TRBV15 to TRBJ2-5; D gene ambiguous. The CDR3 loop spans 13 amino acids. The V end lost 0 bases, the J end lost 3 bases, and 5 bases lay between the germline ends. The V gene's germline CDR1 is LNHNV and CDR2 YYDKDF (reference sequence).

The J gene is TRBJ2-7, the V gene TRBV6-5, with D perhaps matching TRBD2 (6 bases). V shed 2 bases and J shed 7 bases, with 18 bases lying between them. Germline assignment: CDR1 MNHEY and CDR2 SVGAGI. The CDR3 totals 15 residues. CDR3 coding DNA: TGTGCCAGCAGTTACACGGGACTCCCCCTGGAGGAGCAGTACTTC. The encoded protein is CASSYTGLPLEEQYF.

The chain is built from TRBV4-1 and TRBJ2-5; no definite D call. CDR3 length: 14 amino acids. Germline V CDR1 and CDR2: MGHRA, YSYEKL. V lost 1 base, J lost 5 bases, and 11 bases lay in between. In DNA, the CDR3 is TGCGCCAGCAGCCAAGGTGGGATGGGGGAGACCCAGTACTTC. This codes for CASSQGGMGETQYF.

This chain links TRBV7-9 with TRBJ1-1; D gene uncertain. There are 13 residues in the CDR3. Germline V gene data show CDR1 as SEHNR and CDR2 as FQNEAQ (reference sequence). V lost 5 bases and J 2 bases, leaving 9 bases between the germline ends. The CDR3: CASSPPPNTEAFF. CDR3 coding DNA: TGTGCCAGCAGCCCCCCACCAAACACTGAAGCTTTCTTT.

This chain joins TRBV9 and TRBJ2-1, with 7 nucleotides matching TRBD2. Trimming at V came to 3 bases and at J to 5 bases, leaving 8 bases not matched to a gene. CDR1 is SGDLS, CDR2 YYNGEE, per germline. This CDR3 is 15 amino acids long. This chain's CDR3 is CASSDQGGPNNEQFF. CDR3 nucleotide sequence: TGTGCCAGCAGCGACCAGGGAGGGCCGAACAATGAGCAGTTCTTC. The full variable domain, its missing parts supplied by reference TRBV9 and TRBJ2-1, is DSGVTQTPKHLITATGQRVTLRCSPRSGDLSVYWYQQSLDQGLQFLIQYYNGEERAKGNILERFSAQQFPDLHSELNLSSLELGDSALYFCASSDQGGPNNEQFFGPGTRLTVL.

The chain couples TRBV25-1 to TRBJ1-4; unclear D gene. Germline V gene lookup returns CDR1 MGHDK and CDR2 SYGVNS. The CDR3 length is 15 residues. Deletions cut 0 bases from V and 0 bases from J, with 5 bases between. The CDR3 nucleotides read TGTGCCAGCAGTGAATACGCTGCAACTAATGAAAAACTGTTTTTT. Its protein is CASSEYAATNEKLFF.

The rearrangement links TRBV6-5 to TRBJ2-7, with 15 positions matching TRBD2. The CDR3 is 18 residues long. V lost 2 bases and J lost 4; bases outside the gene matches: 9. Germline CDR1 and CDR2: MNHEY and SVGAGI. The CDR3 here is CASSYVQHGTSGRYEQYF. DNA for the CDR3: TGTGCCAGCAGTTACGTCCAACACGGGACTAGCGGGAGGTACGAGCAGTACTTC.

This clonotype appeared a single time. The rearrangement joins TRBV4-1 to TRBJ2-5, with D possibly being TRBD2 (6 bases). Germline CDR1 and CDR2: MGHRA and YSYEKL. The V end lost 0 bases, the J end lost 5 bases, and 10 bases lay between the germline ends. The length of the CDR3 is 14 residues. The CDR3 DNA sequence: TGCGCCAGCAGCCAAGAGGGGGGATACGAGACCCAGTACTTC. The encoded protein is CASSQEGGYETQYF.

The chain combines TRBV5-1 with TRBJ2-1; D remains unclear. This CDR3 region has 14 residues. Germline lookup yields CDR1 SGHRS and CDR2 YFSETQ. Trimming took 4 bases from V and 1 from J, leaving 9 bases between them. Here the CDR3 reads CASSNSQSYNEQFF. Written as DNA, the CDR3 is TGCGCCAGCAGCAACAGTCAATCCTACAATGAGCAGTTCTTC.

J is TRBJ2-1 and V is TRBV5-1, with D hard to call. Between the trimmed V and J ends, which lost 2 bases and 4 bases, there was a span of 13 bases. This CDR3 region has 15 residues. Germline CDR1 is SGHRS and CDR2 is YFSETQ. The CDR3 DNA reads as TGCGCCAGCAGCTTAAGTGGCCCTCCGTACAATGAGCAGTTCTTC. It codes for CASSLSGPPYNEQFF.

The gene calls are TRBV3-1 and TRBJ2-7, with D tentatively TRBD2 (6 bases). The CDR3 extends over 15 amino acids. Trimming left V 0 bases short and J 1 base short, with 10 bases between. CDR1 is LGHDT and CDR2 is YNNKEL in the germline V gene (reference sequence). This CDR3 is CASSQDHRGSYEQYF. The CDR3, as DNA: TGTGCCAGCAGCCAAGATCATCGGGGGTCCTACGAGCAGTACTTC.

The rearrangement uses TRBV28 and TRBJ2-5; 7 bases align to TRBD2. Germline V gene data show CDR1 as MDHEN and CDR2 as SYDVKM. V gave up 7 bases and J gave up 3 bases; unmatched junction bases: 5. The length of the CDR3 is 13 residues. The CDR3 nucleotides are TGTGCCAGCACCATGGGGGGGAAAGAGACCCAGTACTTC. Its protein product is CASTMGGKETQYF.

The chain has TRBV11-2 and TRBJ2-7; weak D call: TRBD1 (6 bases). The CDR3 loop spans 16 amino acids. The V gene lost 1 base and the J gene lost 1 base, with 14 bases spanning the gap. Germline CDR1 SGHAT, CDR2 FQNNGV. The CDR3 loop is CASSLASAGASYEQYF. CDR3 nucleotides: TGTGCCAGCAGCTTAGCCTCGGCAGGGGCGTCCTACGAGCAGTACTTC.

V gene TRBV11-2 combines with J gene TRBJ2-3, with D hard to call. Germline CDR1 SGHAT, CDR2 FQNNGV. V was pared by 5 bases and J by 1 base, with 16 bases between. This CDR3 is 16 amino acids long. CDR3 in DNA: TGTGCCAGCAGCCATTGGAGCTCGAGTGGCACAGATACGCAGTATTTT. As protein: CASSHWSSSGTDTQYF.

This chain links TRBV19 with TRBJ2-5; 10 nucleotides match TRBD2. Germline-derived CDR1 and CDR2 are LNHDA and SQIVND (reference sequence). The V and J ends lost 6 bases and 2 bases, in that order; junction bases with no gene match: 3. The CDR3 is 14 residues long. The CDR3 DNA reads TGTGCCAGTAGGACGACTAGCGGGCAAGAGACCCAGTACTTC. This encodes CASRTTSGQETQYF.

The genes are TRBV29-1 and TRBJ2-7; D gene ambiguous. Trimming left V 1 base short and J 5 bases short, with 9 bases between. Looked up from germline, CDR1 is SQVTM and CDR2 is ANQGSEA. This CDR3 has 12 residues. The CDR3 here is CSVEGGRDEQYF. CDR3 nucleotide sequence: TGCAGCGTTGAAGGGGGTAGGGACGAGCAGTACTTC.

The chain links TRBV5-1 to TRBJ2-7; D possibly corresponds to TRBD2 (5 bases). V was clipped by 3 bases and J by 0 bases, with 16 bases between them. Germline values: CDR1 SGHRS, CDR2 YFSETQ. This CDR3 is 16 amino acids long. CDR3 in DNA: TGCGCCAGCAGCTCGCCGGCGAGCGGCTACTCCTACGAGCAGTACTTC. Its translation: CASSSPASGYSYEQYF.

This chain uses TRBV18 with TRBJ1-1; weak D call: TRBD1 (5 bases). V was clipped by 0 bases and J by 4 bases, with 9 bases between them. Germline V CDR1 and CDR2: KGHSH, LQKENI. This CDR3 is built from 14 residues. The DNA for the CDR3 is TGTGCCAGCTCACCACCGACAGCGCCCACTGAAGCTTTCTTT. This sequence encodes CASSPPTAPTEAFF.

The chain uses TRBV4-1 and TRBJ2-2; 9 bases fit TRBD1. CDR1 MGHRA and CDR2 YSYEKL come from the germline V gene. The length of the CDR3 is 16 residues. Germline trimming cut 6 bases from V and 2 bases from J; bases unmatched to any gene: 7. The CDR3: CASRPPGQGNTGELFF. The CDR3 bases are TGCGCCAGCAGACCTCCGGGACAGGGAAACACCGGGGAGCTGTTTTTT.

J is TRBJ2-7 and V is TRBV29-1, with D possibly TRBD2 on 6 matching bases. Germline values: CDR1 SQVTM, CDR2 ANQGSEA. The germline V and J ends were trimmed by 4 bases and 1 base, with 11 bases remaining between them. This CDR3 comprises 13 residues. CDR3 in amino acids: CSVAAAGSYEQYF. The DNA for the CDR3 is TGCAGCGTTGCGGCAGCGGGTTCCTACGAGCAGTACTTC.